These 20 T cell receptor beta chains were sequenced from one sample in a study of shared clonotypes between healthy human individuals. TCRdb's copy holds only in-frame clones and misses some; the assay was immunoSEQ multiplex PCR. In the table there are 70,000 to 95,000 clones, about 64% of which are singletons. The sequenced sample was memory CD8+ T cells sorted from blood. Stated subset: CD45RO+ cells pooled with CCR7-negative TemRA cells. The receptors stem from a man between 25 and 39 years old in good health.

This clone appeared once. The V and J genes are TRBV4-1 and TRBJ2-1; D gene ambiguous. The V end lost 2 bases, the J end lost 4 bases, and 9 bases lay between the germline ends. This CDR3 contains 14 residues. Germline values: CDR1 MGHRA, CDR2 YSYEKL. DNA of the CDR3: TGCGCCAGCAGCCAAAACGACGAGTACAATGAGCAGTTCTTC. Protein: CASSQNDEYNEQFF.

The genes are TRBV5-1 and TRBJ1-4; D call uncertain. Germline CDR1 and CDR2: SGHRS and YFSETQ. The CDR3 totals 15 residues. V shed 0 bases and J shed 3 bases, with 9 bases lying between them. The CDR3 sequence is CASSLASASNEKLFF. The CDR3 region has the DNA TGCGCCAGCAGCTTGGCCTCGGCCTCTAATGAAAAACTGTTTTTT.

This chain joins TRBV23-1 and TRBJ2-7; unclear D gene. TRBV23-1 is classed as an ORF, of uncertain function. Between the trimmed V and J ends, which lost 1 base and 0 bases, there was a span of 13 bases. The CDR3 length is 16 residues. Written as DNA, the CDR3 is TGCGCCAGCAGTCAATTGCCTGGAGATAGCTCCTACGAGCAGTACTTC. The encoded protein is CASSQLPGDSSYEQYF.

This clone has at least ten counts. CDR3 amino acids: CASSLDTYEQYF. The CDR3 nucleotides are TGCGCCAGCAGCTTGGACACCTACGAGCAGTACTTC. The genes are TRBV5-1 and TRBJ2-7; no firm D call. Trimming cost V 0 bases and J 2 bases, with 3 bases left between them. The germline V gene has CDR1 SGHRS and CDR2 YFSETQ. This CDR3 region has 12 residues.

For this clone: This same CDR3 is encoded by further DNA sequences in the sample. V is TRBV28 and J is TRBJ2-3; the D is unclear. This CDR3 comprises 12 residues. Germline V lookup: CDR1 MDHEN, CDR2 SYDVKM. Between the trimmed V and J ends, which lost 5 bases and 2 bases, there was a span of 5 bases. The DNA for the CDR3 is TGTGCCAGCAGTCCCTACACAGATACGCAGTATTTT. Residues: CASSPYTDTQYF.

V gene TRBV7-2 combines with J gene TRBJ2-7; D gene uncertain. Germline CDR1 and CDR2: SGHTA and FQGNSA. The CDR3 length is 14 residues. V lost 5 bases, J lost 3 bases, and 14 bases lay in between. For the CDR3, the DNA is TGTGCCAGCAGCCCCCTCCTGCGAGGCTACGAGCAGTACTTC. It is translated as CASSPLLRGYEQYF.

This clone was recorded a few times. The genes are TRBV10-2 and TRBJ2-1, with 7 nucleotides matching TRBD2. Germline CDR1 is WSHSY and CDR2 is SAAADI. The ends lost 4 bases at V and 6 bases at J; junction bases unmatched: 6. The CDR3 spans 14 residues. DNA of the CDR3: TGCGCCAGCAGTGGCCTAGCGGTCGTCAATGAGCAGTTCTTC. Translated, it gives CASSGLAVVNEQFF.

This clone was found a few times. The chain uses TRBV10-2 and TRBJ2-1, with a weak D call TRBD2 (5 bases). Trimming cost V 8 bases and J 4 bases, with 6 bases left between them. There are 11 residues in the CDR3. Germline CDR1 WSHSY, CDR2 SAAADI. CDR3 in amino acids: CASRLYNEQFF. The CDR3 DNA follows: TGCGCCAGCCGACTATACAATGAGCAGTTCTTC.

This clone was seen many times. V usage is TRBV18 and J usage is TRBJ2-6, with unresolved D. CDR1 and CDR2 (germline): KGHSH, LQKENI. The V gene lost 3 bases and the J gene lost 0 bases, with 18 bases spanning the gap. The CDR3 has 19 residues. CDR3 sequence (DNA): TGTGCCAGCTCACCTAATCTCGACCAGAGCACCTCTGGGGCCAACGTCCTGACTTTC. Translated: CASSPNLDQSTSGANVLTF.

The table lists this clone with a count of one. V gene TRBV9 combines with J gene TRBJ2-3; perhaps TRBD1 as D (6 bases). The V gene lost 4 bases and the J gene lost 1 base, with 16 bases spanning the gap. This CDR3 contains 16 residues. Germline CDR1 SGDLS, CDR2 YYNGEE. The CDR3 is CASSPRTEVGTDTQYF. Here the CDR3 DNA reads TGTGCCAGCAGCCCACGGACAGAGGTGGGCACAGATACGCAGTATTTT.

The chain is built from TRBV25-1 and TRBJ2-1; TRBD2 aligns across 7 bases. Germline-derived CDR1 and CDR2 are MGHDK and SYGVNS. The CDR3 has 16 amino acids. J gave up 4 bases and V 1 base, and 7 bases lay outside the gene matches. CDR3 sequence reads: CASSESAGEAYNEQFF. For the CDR3, the DNA is TGTGCCAGCAGTGAATCGGCGGGAGAGGCGTACAATGAGCAGTTCTTC.

In DNA form, the CDR3 reads TGTGCCAGCAGGGCGGGACTGGCTAACAATGAGCAGTTCTTC. The encoded protein is CASRAGLANNEQFF. The chain carries TRBV2 and TRBJ2-1, with D possibly TRBD2 on 6 matching bases. This CDR3 is 14 amino acids long. The V end was cut by 6 bases, the J end by 5 bases, with 14 bases between. Germline lookup yields CDR1 SNHLY and CDR2 FYNNEI.

The chain has TRBV7-3 and TRBJ2-2; D might be TRBD2 (7 bases). This CDR3 region has 16 residues. Germline V lookup: CDR1 SGHTA, CDR2 FQGTGA. V gave up 6 bases and J gave up 5 bases, with 19 bases separating them. CDR3 protein: CASSPFGGGRTGELFF. In nucleotides, the CDR3 is TGTGCCAGCAGTCCCTTTGGGGGCGGGAGAACCGGGGAGCTGTTTTTT.

This clone was seen more than once but under ten times. The CDR3 reads CASSFSGSLIEQYF. The CDR3 coding sequence is TGTGCCAGCAGCTTCAGCGGGAGTCTTATCGAGCAGTACTTC. The chain recombines TRBV7-2 with TRBJ2-7, with 8 bases fitting TRBD2. Trimming took 3 bases from V and 6 from J; bases not matched to a gene: 7. The length of the CDR3 is 14 residues. Germline loops: CDR1 SGHTA, CDR2 FQGNSA.

The rearrangement joins TRBV28 to TRBJ2-5; TRBD2 agrees at 9 bases. J lost 4 bases, V lost 4 bases, and 13 bases had no gene match. Germline CDR1 MDHEN, CDR2 SYDVKM. This CDR3 has 17 amino acids. The CDR3 region is CASSSPTLIAGVETQYF. In DNA, the CDR3 is TGTGCCAGCAGTTCCCCTACCCTAATAGCGGGAGTAGAGACCCAGTACTTC.

This rearrangement joins TRBV19 to TRBJ2-3; no clear D gene. The CDR3 totals 15 residues. Trimming removed 1 base from V and 0 bases from J, with 8 bases in between. Germline assignment: CDR1 LNHDA and CDR2 SQIVND (reference sequence). DNA of the CDR3: TGTGCCAGTAGTATAGGCACTATTAGCACAGATACGCAGTATTTT. It is translated as CASSIGTISTDTQYF. Full variable domain (rest looked up from reference TRBV19 and TRBJ2-3): DGGITQSPKYLFRKEGQNVTLSCEQNLNHDAMYWYRQDPGQGLRLIYYSQIVNDFQKGDIAEGYSVSREKKESFPLTVTSAQKNPTAFYLCASSIGTISTDTQYFGPGTRLTVL.

The chain recombines TRBV15 with TRBJ1-1, with D possibly being TRBD1 (5 bases). V shed 2 bases and J shed 0 bases, with 13 bases lying between them. Germline V gives CDR1 LNHNV, CDR2 YYDKDF (reference sequence). This CDR3 has 16 amino acids. CDR3 nucleotide sequence: TGTGCCACCAGCAGATTCGGGGGGGAAATGAACACTGAAGCTTTCTTT. Translated: CATSRFGGEMNTEAFF.

Written as DNA, the CDR3 is TGTGCCAGCAGTTTATCTGCGGGATCCGATACGCAGTATTTT. This translates into CASSLSAGSDTQYF. The gene calls are TRBV27 and TRBJ2-3; D might be TRBD2 (6 bases). Germline V lookup: CDR1 MNHEY, CDR2 SMNVEV (reference sequence). The CDR3 runs to 14 residues. The germline V and J ends were trimmed by 0 bases and 6 bases, with 10 bases remaining between them.

The chain recombines TRBV5-4 with TRBJ2-7; D is perhaps TRBD2 (6 bases). The V end was cut by 3 bases, the J end by 2 bases, with 15 bases between. The germline V gene encodes CDR1 SGHNT and CDR2 YYREEE (reference sequence). The CDR3 sequence is 15 residues long. CDR3: CASSYPGEGTYEQYF. The CDR3 DNA follows: TGTGCCAGCAGCTACCCGGGAGAGGGCACCTACGAGCAGTACTTC.

This clone showed up many times. J is TRBJ1-1 and V is TRBV11-2; no clear D. The CDR3 contains 17 residues. The V gene's germline CDR1 is SGHAT and CDR2 FQNNGV. Deletions cut 1 base from V and 1 base from J, with 16 bases between. As DNA, the CDR3 is TGTGCCAGCAGCTTAGCGGGTTTAAGGGTTTCGAACACTGAAGCTTTCTTT. Protein: CASSLAGLRVSNTEAFF.